This TCR beta chain comes out of a study of shared clonotypes between healthy human individuals (dated by TCRdb to 2019 to 2021). Notes on the research overall: Three men and two women, aged 18 to 49 years, made up the cohort. Per donor, three plates each were used for CD4 naive and CD4 memory, two for CD8 naive, and one for CD8 memory. To estimate repertoire size and how much clonotypes are shared between individuals, the study performed deep sequencing of blood TCR repertoires from a handful of healthy adults. Different laboratories and diverse techniques were used to prepare libraries and sequence TCR repertoires, to increase sequencing depth and limit assay-specific biases. Leukapheresis yielded between about 0.85 and 9 billion PBMCs per donor.

The donors were healthy, HIV-negative adults with no recently reported acute infections or vaccinations. Every donor was a Caucasian adult residing in Nashville, Tennessee, USA. CD4+ T cells were enriched through magnetic negative selection, after which naive cells were positively selected on CD45RA and the remaining negative fraction served as the memory subset. Blood was collected by leukapheresis, and PBMCs were isolated by Ficoll-Histopaque density gradient centrifugation and then cryopreserved in liquid nitrogen vapor phase. Purity and quantity of every magnetically sorted T cell population were checked by analytical flow cytometry. Genomic DNA was isolated from each sorted fraction and quantified by UV absorbance on a Nanodrop 2000c. Note on this clone: What antigen it recognizes has not been identified. Qualities for individual bases were not recorded, and no much larger clone is one base off.

Using the deep immunoSEQ assay, TCR CDR3 regions were amplified from genomic DNA by multiplex PCR. For each cell subset, the extracted genomic DNA was distributed evenly across all wells of several immunoSEQ 96-well plates, and each plate served as one replicate. For sorted subsets, 200 ng of genomic DNA, equivalent to 30,000 or so T cell genomes, went into each replicate PCR. Purified libraries were quantified with a Qubit 3.0 fluorometer, sized on a Bioanalyzer 2100, and re-quantified with the KAPA Library Quantification kit. A separate single-read 150-cycle Illumina NextSeq 550 flow cell was used to sequence each immunoSEQ 96-well plate. The paper's processing steps were these. Because only junctional sequences without quality scores were contained in the immunoSEQ output, filtering matching that applied to full-length reads could not be performed. Sequences were annotated with PyIR, a Python wrapper for IgBLAST v1.9, and V/J genes and CDR3 were assigned using IMGT germline references. Reads were filtered out if the reads had weak V/J assignments (E-value above 1e-6), no CDR3, stop codons, out-of-frame junctions, or ambiguous translated residues. A V3J clonotype was defined by an identical inferred V gene, J gene, and CDR3 amino acid sequence. To compute the percentage overlap between repertoires, the number of shared unique clonotypes was divided by the size of the smaller repertoire. Three approaches were used to assess repertoire richness: RTK rarefaction, the Chao1 estimator, and Recon v2.1 estimates of unobserved clonotypes. Generation probabilities for all TCRbeta clonotypes obtained by the gDNA method from a handful of donors were computed using OLGA. Entries here come from immuneACCESS through TCRdb and include only in-frame sequences with V and J called. Some clones fail to appear in such tables; in the studies checked, an unresolved V gene covers under half of the shortfall, and the cause of the remainder is unknown. Clone size and V and J calls were adopted from that table, with D and trimming inferred from the DNA. The sample table records about 1.1 million clones; around 78% of these occur just once. The ten most abundant clones make up roughly 0.62% of the sample.

Results and caveats for the whole study, not just this receptor: Because the study included only a small number of donors, the genetic and exposure-history diversity represented was limited. Sampling was restricted to blood, and TCR repertoires in tissues likely differ from the TCR repertoires found in blood. Rarefaction of sorted-subset datasets indicated incomplete sequencing despite the large sequencing depth. Pairwise subsampling indicated that sequencing depth was expected to affect the degree of clonotype sharing among donors. Clonotypes shared by all four sorted-subset donors showed higher generation probabilities than non-shared clonotypes. Across four donors, about 4.5% of naive CD4, roughly 3.3% of naive CD8, 2.3% of memory CD4, and 0.3% to 0.45% of memory CD8 clonotypes were shared. Larger estimated clonotype richness was generally found for naive subsets than for memory subsets.

Sequenced sample: memory CD4+ T cells from PBMCs. Per the publication, the cell subset or site label means: CD45RA-negative fraction. The receptor was derived from a man between 18 and 35 years old in good health. Some clones in this sample may be carry-over from other donors' samples.

CDR3 protein: CASSPARGYNEQFF. The nucleotide sequence is TGTGCCAGCAGCCCCGCGAGGGGTTACAATGAGCAGTTCTTC. The V and J segments used are TRBV7-2 and TRBJ2-1; the D call is tentative, TRBD1 or TRBD2, as each matches 5 bases. Trimming at the junction amounts to 5 bases on V and 4 bases on J, and the germline ends lie 12 bases apart. From a lookup of the germline V gene, CDR1 and CDR2 are SGHTA and FQGNSA. The CDR3 covers 14 residues, taking in both the cysteine and the phenylalanine. Just CDR3 DNA is preserved here, 42 bases in frame from base 1. With all but the CDR3 taken from the reference TRBV7-2 and TRBJ2-1 genes, the full variable domain is: GAGVSQSPSNKVTEKGKDVELRCDPISGHTALYWYRQSLGQGLEFLIYFQGNSAPDKSGLPSDRFSAERTGGSVSTLTIQRTQQEDSAVYLCASSPARGYNEQFFGPGTRLTVL.